These T cell receptor beta chains were read from a single sample in a study of monozygotic twins with cystic fibrosis. Generated by immunoSEQ multiplex PCR, the TCRdb table keeps only in-frame clones and is missing some. The sample shows around 34,000 clones, more than 90% of them seen only once. What was sequenced was blood. Every receptor here comes from a girl aged 2 to 10 with cystic fibrosis. The CDR3 runs from the conserved cysteine through the conserved F or W. D genes are given only for firm matches. A row's size may be missing; if present it is once, few, many or a size class.

.,TRBJ1-1,TRBV19,.,TGTGCCAGTAGTGTTCGGGACGGTGAAGCTTTCTTT,CASSVRDGEAFF
.,TRBJ2-1,TRBV6-1,.,TGTGCCAGCCGATTCAATGAGCAGTTCTTC,CASRFNEQFF
TRBD1,TRBJ1-1,TRBV18,.,TGTGCCAGCTCGCCGACAGGGGGGTTAGGCACTGAAGCTTTCTTT,CASSPTGGLGTEAFF
.,TRBJ1-1,TRBV5-6,.,TGTGCCAGCAGCTCCCCCAACGTGGCGAACACTGAAGCTTTCTTT,CASSSPNVANTEAFF
.,TRBJ1-2,TRBV2,.,TGTGCCAGCAGTGATGGGTTGTATGGCTACACCTTC,CASSDGLYGYTF
.,TRBJ1-1,TRBV13,.,TGTGCCAGCAGCTTAGGAGGGGGGAACACTGAAGCTTTCTTT,CASSLGGGNTEAFF
TRBD1,TRBJ2-7,TRBV6-6,.,TGTGCCAGCAGTTACGGGACAGGATACGGAGGCGACGAGCAGTACTTC,CASSYGTGYGGDEQYF
.,TRBJ2-7,TRBV15,.,TGTGCCACCAGCAGAGATCTAGGCAGCTCCTACGAGCAGTACTTC,CATSRDLGSSYEQYF
.,TRBJ1-2,TRBV16,.,TGTGCCAGCAGCCAAGGAGGGGACCTCTATGGCTACACCTTC,CASSQGGDLYGYTF
TRBD1,TRBJ2-7,TRBV4-2,.,TGTGCCAGCAGCCAAAGGGACAGGGGCTCCTACGAGCAGTACTTC,CASSQRDRGSYEQYF
.,TRBJ2-1,TRBV14,.,TGTGCCAGCCGACAGGGAGGGGGGGGAAACAATGAGCAGTTCTTC,CASRQGGGGNNEQFF
.,TRBJ2-7,TRBV18,.,TGTGCCAGCTCACCCCCGACTCGTTACGCCTACGAGCAGTACTTC,CASSPPTRYAYEQYF
TRBD2,TRBJ2-7,TRBV4-3,.,TGCGCCAGCAGCCAAGAAACTAGCGCCATATACGAGCAGTACTTC,CASSQETSAIYEQYF
.,TRBJ2-1,TRBV30,.,TGTGCCTGGTTGGGAGGGGGGGCTGAGCAGTTCTTC,CAWLGGGAEQFF
TRBD1,TRBJ1-2,TRBV6-1,.,TGTGCCAGTTTCCCCAAGACAGGGGGAGAATATGGCTACACCTTC,CASFPKTGGEYGYTF
.,TRBJ1-2,TRBV5-6,.,TGTGCCAGCAGCTTGGCAGGTGCCGATGGCTACACCTTC,CASSLAGADGYTF
.,TRBJ1-1,TRBV11-1,.,TGTGCCAGCAGCTACTCAGGGGCGGCTGAAGCTTTCTTT,CASSYSGAAEAFF
.,TRBJ2-7,TRBV5-1,.,TGCGCCAGCAGCTTGGACCAGGGCAGCTCCTACGAGCAGTACTTC,CASSLDQGSSYEQYF
.,TRBJ1-1,TRBV2,.,TGTGCCAGCAGTGAATCAGGGAACACTGAAGCTTTCTTT,CASSESGNTEAFF
TRBD2,TRBJ2-5,TRBV6-1,.,TGTGCCGGAGGGACTAGCGGGAGTCAAGAGACCCAGTACTTC,CAGGTSGSQETQYF
TRBD1,TRBJ1-5,TRBV19,few,TGTGCCAGTACCACGGACAGGGAGAACAATCAGCCCCAGCATTTT,CASTTDRENNQPQHF
.,TRBJ2-7,TRBV7-2,.,TGTGCCAGCAGCTTAGCGGTGGGTAGCAGCTACGAGCAGTACTTC,CASSLAVGSSYEQYF
.,TRBJ2-7,TRBV10-3,.,TGTGCCATCAGTGAAGGGGGCGGGAGCCCCTACGAGCAGTACTTC,CAISEGGGSPYEQYF
TRBD1,TRBJ2-5,TRBV10-3,.,TGTGCCATCAGTACCCGGGACAGGGGGATTGAGACCCAGTACTTC,CAISTRDRGIETQYF
TRBD1,TRBJ1-1,TRBV7-9,.,TGTGCCAGCAGACAGGGGAATACTGAAGCTTTCTTT,CASRQGNTEAFF
.,TRBJ2-7,TRBV12-1,.,TGTGCCAGCAGCTTTGAACTTGGACAGGGTAGAAGCGAGCAGTACTTC,CASSFELGQGRSEQYF
TRBD1,TRBJ1-2,TRBV6-1,.,TGTGCCAGCAGACCGGGACAGGGACTTGGCTACACCTTC,CASRPGQGLGYTF
TRBD1,TRBJ2-7,TRBV6-1,.,TGTGCCAGCAGAGGACAGGGGAACCCTTACGAGCAGTACTTC,CASRGQGNPYEQYF
.,TRBJ2-4,TRBV28,.,TGTGCCAGCAGCCCCGGGGACTTCGGTAAAAACATTCAGTACTTC,CASSPGDFGKNIQYF
.,TRBJ2-2,TRBV30,.,TGTGCCTGGAGTGTGGAGGGGGATACCGGGGAGCTGTTTTTT,CAWSVEGDTGELFF
TRBD1,TRBJ2-7,TRBV5-1,once,TGCGCCAGCAGCTTTGAGACAGGGGTGGGATACGAGCAGTACTTC,CASSFETGVGYEQYF
TRBD2,TRBJ2-1,TRBV19,few,TGTGCCAGTAGTATGGTGGCGGGGGGGGCCTACAATGAGCAGTTCTTC,CASSMVAGGAYNEQFF
.,TRBJ1-2,TRBV14,once,TGTGCCAGCCGAAGGACAGAAACCTATGGCTACACCTTC,CASRRTETYGYTF
TRBD1,TRBJ2-2,TRBV5-1,.,TGCGCCAGCAGCTTGTTGCAGGGGGAGAATGAGAACACCGGGGAGCTGTTTTTT,CASSLLQGENENTGELFF
.,TRBJ2-1,TRBV10-1,.,TGCGCCAGCAGTGAGTCCGAAAGAAATGAGCAGTTCTTC,CASSESERNEQFF
TRBD2,TRBJ2-6,TRBV9,.,TGTGCCAGCAGGGGCGGGGGACCCTCTGGGGCCAACGTCCTGACTTTC,CASRGGGPSGANVLTF
.,TRBJ2-2,TRBV28,.,TGTGCCAGCATCTCCGGACTGAACACCGGGGAGCTGTTTTTT,CASISGLNTGELFF
TRBD1,TRBJ2-5,TRBV29-1,.,TGCAGCGTTGCGAAAGGGGGCGAGGAGACCCAGTACTTC,CSVAKGGEETQYF
.,TRBJ1-1,TRBV10-3,once,TGTGCCATCAGCCGGGACGGTGGCTCGGTAAACACTGAAGCTTTCTTT,CAISRDGGSVNTEAFF
TRBD1,TRBJ2-7,TRBV2,.,TGTGCCAGCATCGAGGGGACAGGCTTGTACGAGCAGTACTTC,CASIEGTGLYEQYF